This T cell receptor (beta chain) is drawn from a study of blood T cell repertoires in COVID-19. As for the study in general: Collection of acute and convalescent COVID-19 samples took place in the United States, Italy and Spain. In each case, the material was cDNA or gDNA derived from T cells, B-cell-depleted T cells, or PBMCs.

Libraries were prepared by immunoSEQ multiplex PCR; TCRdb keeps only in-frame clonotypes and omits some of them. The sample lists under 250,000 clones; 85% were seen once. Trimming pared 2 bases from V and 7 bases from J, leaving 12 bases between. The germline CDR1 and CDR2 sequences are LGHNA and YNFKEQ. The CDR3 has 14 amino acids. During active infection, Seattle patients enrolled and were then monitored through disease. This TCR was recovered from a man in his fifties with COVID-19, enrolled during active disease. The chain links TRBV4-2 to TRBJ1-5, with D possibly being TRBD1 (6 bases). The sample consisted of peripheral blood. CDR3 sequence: CASSQNRDTQPQHF. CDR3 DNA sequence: TGTGCCAGCAGCCAAAACAGGGATACACAGCCCCAGCATTTT.